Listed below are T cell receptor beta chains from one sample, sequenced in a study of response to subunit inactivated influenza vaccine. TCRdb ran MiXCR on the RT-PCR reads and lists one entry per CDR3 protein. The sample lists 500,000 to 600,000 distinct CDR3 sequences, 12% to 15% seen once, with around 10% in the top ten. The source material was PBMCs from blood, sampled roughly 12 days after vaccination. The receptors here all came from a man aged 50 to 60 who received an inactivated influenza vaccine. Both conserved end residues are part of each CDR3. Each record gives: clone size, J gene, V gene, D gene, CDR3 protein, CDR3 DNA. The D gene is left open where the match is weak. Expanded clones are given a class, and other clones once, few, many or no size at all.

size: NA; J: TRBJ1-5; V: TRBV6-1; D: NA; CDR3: CASKTRSGQPQHF; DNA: TGTGCCAGCAAAACTCGGTCGGGTCAGCCCCAGCATTTT
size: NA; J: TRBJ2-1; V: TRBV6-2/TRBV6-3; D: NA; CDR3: CASSWDTVSSYNEQFF; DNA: TGTGCCAGCAGCTGGGACACTGTGAGCTCCTACAATGAGCAGTTCTTC
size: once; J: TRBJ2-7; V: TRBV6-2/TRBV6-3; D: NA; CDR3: CASSYLPGGYEQYF; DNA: TGTGCCAGCAGTTACCTCCCCGGGGGCTACGAGCAGTACTTC
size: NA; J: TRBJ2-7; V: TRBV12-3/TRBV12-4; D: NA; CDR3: CASSPRNSYEQYF; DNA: TGTGCCAGCAGTCCGCGCAACTCCTACGAGCAGTACTTC
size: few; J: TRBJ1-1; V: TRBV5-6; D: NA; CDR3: CASSLVGYTEAFF; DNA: TGTGCCAGCAGCTTGGTGGGATACACTGAAGCTTTCTTT
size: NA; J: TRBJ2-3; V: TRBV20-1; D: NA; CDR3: CSAPGISQDTQYF; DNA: TGCAGTGCTCCCGGGATCTCGCAAGATACGCAGTATTTT
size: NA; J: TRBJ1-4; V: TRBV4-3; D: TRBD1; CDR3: CASSQDIYVDRGGEKLFF; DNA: TGCGCCAGCAGCCAAGATATCTACGTGGACAGGGGCGGTGAAAAACTGTTTTTT
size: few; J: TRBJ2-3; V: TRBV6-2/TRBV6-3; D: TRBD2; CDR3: CASSYTSGSDTQYF; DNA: TGTGCCAGCAGTTACACTAGCGGGAGTGATACGCAGTATTTT
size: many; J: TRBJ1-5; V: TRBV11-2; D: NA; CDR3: CASSLEFGSGQPQHF; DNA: TGTGCCAGCAGCTTAGAATTCGGTTCGGGACAGCCCCAGCATTTT
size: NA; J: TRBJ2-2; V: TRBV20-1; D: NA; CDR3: CSARPPGGSRELFF; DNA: TGCAGTGCTAGACCCCCCGGGGGAAGCAGGGAGCTGTTTTTT
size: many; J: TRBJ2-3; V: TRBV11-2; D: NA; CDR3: CASSYSDGGTQYF; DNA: TGTGCCAGCAGCTACTCGGACGGTGGTACGCAGTATTTT
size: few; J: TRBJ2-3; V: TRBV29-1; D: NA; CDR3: CSVESTAADTQYF; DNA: TGCAGCGTTGAAAGTACGGCGGCAGATACGCAGTATTTT
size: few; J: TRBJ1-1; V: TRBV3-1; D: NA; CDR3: CASSQASNTEAFF; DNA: TGTGCCAGCAGCCAAGCCTCTAACACTGAAGCTTTCTTT
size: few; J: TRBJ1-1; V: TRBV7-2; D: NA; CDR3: CASSKGRLGVAFF; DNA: TGTGCCAGCAGCAAGGGCCGGTTGGGCGTGGCTTTCTTT
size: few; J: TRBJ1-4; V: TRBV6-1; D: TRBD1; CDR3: CASSRDRGSGREKLFF; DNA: TGTGCCAGCAGCCGGGACAGGGGGTCTGGTAGGGAAAAACTGTTTTTT
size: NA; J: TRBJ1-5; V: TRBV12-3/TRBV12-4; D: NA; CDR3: CASRDTGSLNQPQHF; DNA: TGTGCCAGCAGGGATACAGGGAGCCTCAATCAGCCCCAGCATTTT
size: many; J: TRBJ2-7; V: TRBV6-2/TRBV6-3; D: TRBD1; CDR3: CASSLTTGPYEQYF; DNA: TGTGCCAGCAGTTTAACGACAGGGCCCTACGAGCAGTACTTC
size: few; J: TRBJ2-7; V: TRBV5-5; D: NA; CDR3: CASSLQGTVHEQYF; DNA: TGTGCCAGCAGCTTGCAGGGCACGGTACACGAGCAGTACTTC
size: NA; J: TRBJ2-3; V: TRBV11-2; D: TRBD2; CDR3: CASSRLAGGPTDTQYF; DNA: TGTGCCAGCAGTCGACTAGCGGGGGGGCCCACAGATACGCAGTATTTT
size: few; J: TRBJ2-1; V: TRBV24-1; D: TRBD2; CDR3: CATSGAGEDNEQFF; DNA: TGTGCCACCAGCGGAGCGGGGGAGGACAATGAGCAGTTCTTC
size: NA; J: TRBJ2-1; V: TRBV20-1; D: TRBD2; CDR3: CSARKSGSRWAEQFF; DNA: TGCAGTGCTAGGAAAAGCGGGAGCCGCTGGGCTGAGCAGTTCTTC
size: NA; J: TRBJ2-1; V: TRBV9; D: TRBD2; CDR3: CASSPEGLAEVHEQFF; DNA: TGTGCCAGCAGCCCCGAGGGACTAGCGGAAGTCCATGAGCAGTTCTTC
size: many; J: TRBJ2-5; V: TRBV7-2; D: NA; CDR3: CASSSTGRPQETQYF; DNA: TGTGCCAGCAGCTCCACAGGCAGGCCTCAAGAGACCCAGTACTTC
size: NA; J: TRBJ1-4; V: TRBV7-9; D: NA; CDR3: CASSLDSGIRLREKLFF; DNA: TGTGCCAGCAGCTTAGATTCCGGGATTCGGCTCAGGGAAAAACTGTTTTTT
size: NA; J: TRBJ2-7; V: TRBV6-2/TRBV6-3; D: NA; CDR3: CASRTDTKGGYEQYF; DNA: TGTGCCAGCAGAACCGACACGAAGGGGGGCTACGAGCAGTACTTC
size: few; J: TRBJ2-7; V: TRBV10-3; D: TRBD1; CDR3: CAISEAWWDRGNEQYF; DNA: TGTGCCATCAGCGAAGCATGGTGGGACAGGGGTAACGAGCAGTACTTC
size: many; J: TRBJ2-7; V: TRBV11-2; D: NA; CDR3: CASSLDMGPSYEQYF; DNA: TGTGCCAGCAGCTTAGATATGGGCCCCTCCTACGAGCAGTACTTC
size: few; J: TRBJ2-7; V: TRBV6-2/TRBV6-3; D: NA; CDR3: CASNSNFYEQYF; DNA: TGTGCCAGCAACTCCAATTTCTACGAGCAGTACTTC
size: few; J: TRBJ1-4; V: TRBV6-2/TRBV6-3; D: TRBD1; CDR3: CASRRGGQGNEKLFF; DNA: TGTGCCAGCAGAAGGGGTGGACAGGGGAATGAAAAACTGTTTTTT
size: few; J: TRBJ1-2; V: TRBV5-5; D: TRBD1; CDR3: CASSLAVGQTNYGYTF; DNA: TGTGCCAGCAGCTTGGCCGTGGGACAGACTAACTATGGCTACACCTTC
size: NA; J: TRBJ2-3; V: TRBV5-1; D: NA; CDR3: CASSLQGGQDSDTQYF; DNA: TGCGCCAGCAGCCTCCAGGGGGGGCAGGATTCAGATACGCAGTATTTT
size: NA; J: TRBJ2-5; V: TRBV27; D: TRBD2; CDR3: CASSSLLAGIETQYF; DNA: TGTGCCAGCAGTTCCCTACTAGCGGGAATAGAGACCCAGTACTTC
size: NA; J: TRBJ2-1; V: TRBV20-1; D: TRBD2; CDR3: CSAGGRGSSYNEQFF; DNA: TGCAGTGCGGGCGGGCGGGGGAGCTCCTACAATGAGCAGTTCTTC
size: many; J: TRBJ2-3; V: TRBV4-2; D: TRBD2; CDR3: CASSRTSGGDTDTQYF; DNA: TGTGCCAGCAGCCGGACTAGCGGGGGGGACACAGATACGCAGTATTTT
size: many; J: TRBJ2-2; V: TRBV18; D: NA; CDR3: CASSPLRGPNTGELFF; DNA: TGTGCCAGCTCACCACTGCGAGGACCCAACACCGGGGAGCTGTTTTTT
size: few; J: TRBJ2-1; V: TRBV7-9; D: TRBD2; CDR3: CASSLPGLAWNEQFF; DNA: TGTGCCAGCAGCTTACCCGGACTAGCGTGGAATGAGCAGTTCTTC
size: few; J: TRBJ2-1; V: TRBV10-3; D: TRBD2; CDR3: CAIRGGSGISHNEQFF; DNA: TGTGCCATCAGGGGAGGTAGCGGGATTTCGCACAATGAGCAGTTCTTC